This section outlines one TCR beta chain sequence together with its context. Its antigen is undetermined. This sample was included in a study of vaccination and CD4 T cells after COVID-19. With the Oncomine TCR Beta short-read assay, DNA from cultured CD4+ T cells was sequenced. TCRdb used MiXCR to reprocess the PCR reads, holding one entry per CDR3 protein. The sample carries around 1,200 distinct CDR3 sequences, approximately 15% recorded once. Treatment: approximately 9-day PBMC culture with coronavirus spike peptide pools or control peptides (ViraFEST assay). CD4+ T cells that came from the unexposed donor were collected before the COVID-19 pandemic (2011-2018). This receptor was identified in a human donor in good health. The sequencing sample was made of CD4+ T cells from blood, cultured in vitro.

CDR3 sequence: CASSPQQGYTEAFF. The CDR3 DNA is TGTGCCAGCTCACCACAGCAGGGATACACTGAAGCTTTCTTT. The chain joins TRBV18 to TRBJ1-1; maybe TRBD1 (5 bases). The CDR3 covers 14 residues. CDR1 and CDR2 from the germline V gene are KGHSH and LQKENI. The V and J ends lost 1 base and 3 bases respectively, with 9 bases between them.